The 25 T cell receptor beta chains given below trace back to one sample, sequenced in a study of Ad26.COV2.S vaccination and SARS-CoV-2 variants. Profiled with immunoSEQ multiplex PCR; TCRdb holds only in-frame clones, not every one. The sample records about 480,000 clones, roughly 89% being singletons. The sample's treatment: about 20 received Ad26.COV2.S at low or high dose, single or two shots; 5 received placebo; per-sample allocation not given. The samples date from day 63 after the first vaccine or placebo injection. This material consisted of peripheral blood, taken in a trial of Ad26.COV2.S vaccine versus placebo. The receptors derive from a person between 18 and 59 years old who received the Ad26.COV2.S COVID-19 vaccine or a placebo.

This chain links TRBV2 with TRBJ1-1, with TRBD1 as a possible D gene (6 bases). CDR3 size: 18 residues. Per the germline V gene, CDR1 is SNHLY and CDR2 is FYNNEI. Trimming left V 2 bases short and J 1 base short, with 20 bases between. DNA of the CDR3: TGTGCCAGCAGTGAAACAGTTACAGGGACGGGAGGGAACACTGAAGCTTTCTTT. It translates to CASSETVTGTGGNTEAFF.

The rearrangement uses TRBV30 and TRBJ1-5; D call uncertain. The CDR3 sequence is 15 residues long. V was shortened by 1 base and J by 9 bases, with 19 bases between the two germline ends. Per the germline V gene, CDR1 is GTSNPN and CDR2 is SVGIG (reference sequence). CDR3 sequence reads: CAWSGRARLSRPQHF. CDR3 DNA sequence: TGTGCCTGGAGTGGCCGGGCCCGCCTCTCGCGGCCCCAGCATTTT.

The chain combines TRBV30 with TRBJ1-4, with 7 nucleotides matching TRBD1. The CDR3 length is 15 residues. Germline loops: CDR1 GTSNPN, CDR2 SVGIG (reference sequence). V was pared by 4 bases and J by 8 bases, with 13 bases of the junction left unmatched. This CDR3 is CAWKGRMGTAEKLFF. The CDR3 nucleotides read TGTGCCTGGAAGGGTCGCATGGGGACAGCCGAAAAACTGTTTTTT.

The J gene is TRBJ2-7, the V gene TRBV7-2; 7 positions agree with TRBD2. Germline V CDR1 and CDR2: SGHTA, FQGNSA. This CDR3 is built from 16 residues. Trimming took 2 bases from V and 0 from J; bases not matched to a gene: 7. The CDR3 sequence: CASSLMLAGRSYEQYF. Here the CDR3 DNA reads TGTGCCAGCAGCTTAATGTTAGCGGGTCGCTCCTACGAGCAGTACTTC.

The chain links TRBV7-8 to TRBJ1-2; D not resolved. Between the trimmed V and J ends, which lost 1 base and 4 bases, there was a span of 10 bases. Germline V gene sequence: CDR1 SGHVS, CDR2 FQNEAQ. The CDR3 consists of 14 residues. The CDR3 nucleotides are TGTGCCAGCAGCTTAGTGACCCACCTCTATGGCTACACCTTC. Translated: CASSLVTHLYGYTF.

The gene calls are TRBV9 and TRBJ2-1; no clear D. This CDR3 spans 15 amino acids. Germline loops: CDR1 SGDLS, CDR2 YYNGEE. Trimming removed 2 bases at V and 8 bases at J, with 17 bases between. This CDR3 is CASSVFMLGWDEQFF. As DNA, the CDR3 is TGTGCCAGCAGCGTTTTCATGTTAGGCTGGGATGAGCAGTTCTTC.

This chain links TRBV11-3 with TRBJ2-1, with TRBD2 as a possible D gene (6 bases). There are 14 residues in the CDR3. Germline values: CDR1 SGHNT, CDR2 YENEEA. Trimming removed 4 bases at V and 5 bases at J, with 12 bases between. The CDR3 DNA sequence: TGTGCCAGCAGCTCCGGGAGAATCAACAATGAGCAGTTCTTC. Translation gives CASSSGRINNEQFF.

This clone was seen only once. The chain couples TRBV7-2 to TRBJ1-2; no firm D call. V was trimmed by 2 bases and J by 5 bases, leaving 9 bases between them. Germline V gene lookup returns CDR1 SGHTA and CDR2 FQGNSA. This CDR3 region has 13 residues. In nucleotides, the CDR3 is TGTGCCAGCAGCTTACAGAACCAATATGGCTACACCTTC. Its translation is CASSLQNQYGYTF.

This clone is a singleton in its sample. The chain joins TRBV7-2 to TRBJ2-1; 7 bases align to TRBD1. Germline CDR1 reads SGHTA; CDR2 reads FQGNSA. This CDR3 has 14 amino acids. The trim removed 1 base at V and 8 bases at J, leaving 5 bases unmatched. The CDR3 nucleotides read TGTGCCAGCAGCTTAGAGGGGGCTAGCTATGAGCAGTTCTTC. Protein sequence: CASSLEGASYEQFF. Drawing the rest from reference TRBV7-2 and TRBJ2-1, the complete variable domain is GAGVSQSPSNKVTEKGKDVELRCDPISGHTALYWYRQSLGQGLEFLIYFQGNSAPDKSGLPSDRFSAERTGGSVSTLTIQRTQQEDSAVYLCASSLEGASYEQFFGPGTRLTVL.

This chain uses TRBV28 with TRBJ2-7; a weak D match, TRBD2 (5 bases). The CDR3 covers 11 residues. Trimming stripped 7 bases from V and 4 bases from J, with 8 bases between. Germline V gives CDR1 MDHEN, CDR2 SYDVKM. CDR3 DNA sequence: TGTGCCAGCAACGGGGTTTACGAGCAGTACTTC. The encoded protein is CASNGVYEQYF.

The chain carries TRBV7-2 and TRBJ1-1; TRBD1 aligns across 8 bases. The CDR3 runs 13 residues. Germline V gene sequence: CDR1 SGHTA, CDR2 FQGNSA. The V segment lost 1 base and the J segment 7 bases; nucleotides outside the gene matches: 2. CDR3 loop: CASSLGGQGEAFF. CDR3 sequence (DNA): TGTGCCAGCAGCTTAGGAGGACAGGGTGAAGCTTTCTTT.

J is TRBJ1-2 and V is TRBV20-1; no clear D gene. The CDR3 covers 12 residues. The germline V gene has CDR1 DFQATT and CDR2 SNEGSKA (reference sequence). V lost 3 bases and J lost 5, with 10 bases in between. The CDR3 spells CSASLVGYGYTF. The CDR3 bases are TGCAGTGCTAGTTTGGTTGGATATGGCTACACCTTC.

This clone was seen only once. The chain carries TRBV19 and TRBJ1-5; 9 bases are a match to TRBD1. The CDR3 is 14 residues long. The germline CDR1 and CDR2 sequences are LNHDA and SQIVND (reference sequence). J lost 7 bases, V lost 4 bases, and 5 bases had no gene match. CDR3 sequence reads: CASSTTGGVQPQHF. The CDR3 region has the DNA TGTGCCAGTAGTACCACAGGGGGCGTACAGCCCCAGCATTTT.

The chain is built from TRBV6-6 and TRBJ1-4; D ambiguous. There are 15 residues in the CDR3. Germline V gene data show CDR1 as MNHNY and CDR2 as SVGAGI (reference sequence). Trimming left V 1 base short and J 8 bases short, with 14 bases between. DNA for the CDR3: TGTGCCAGCAGTTACTTGAGCCACTTAGGGGAAAAACTGTTTTTT. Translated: CASSYLSHLGEKLFF.

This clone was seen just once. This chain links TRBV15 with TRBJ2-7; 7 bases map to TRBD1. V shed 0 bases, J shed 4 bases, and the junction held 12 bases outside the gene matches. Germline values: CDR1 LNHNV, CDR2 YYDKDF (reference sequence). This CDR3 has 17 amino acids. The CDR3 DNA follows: TGTGCCACCAGCAGAGATTCACGAGGGGGCAGAGGGTACGAGCAGTACTTC. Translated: CATSRDSRGGRGYEQYF.

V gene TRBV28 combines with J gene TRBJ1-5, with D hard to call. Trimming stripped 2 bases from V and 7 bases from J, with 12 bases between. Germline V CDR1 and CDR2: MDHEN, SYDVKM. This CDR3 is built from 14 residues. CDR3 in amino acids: CASSLGLSNQPQHF. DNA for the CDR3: TGTGCCAGCAGTTTAGGACTCTCGAACCAGCCCCAGCATTTT.

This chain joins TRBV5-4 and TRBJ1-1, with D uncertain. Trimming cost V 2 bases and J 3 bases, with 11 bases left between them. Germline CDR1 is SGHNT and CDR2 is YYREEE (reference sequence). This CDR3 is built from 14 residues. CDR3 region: CASSFIRRDTEAFF. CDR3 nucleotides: TGTGCCAGCAGCTTTATTAGGAGGGACACTGAAGCTTTCTTT.

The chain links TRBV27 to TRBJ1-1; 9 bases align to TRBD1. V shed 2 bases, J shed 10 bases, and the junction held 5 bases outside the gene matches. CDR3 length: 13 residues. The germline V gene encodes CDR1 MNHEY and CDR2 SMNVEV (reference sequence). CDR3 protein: CASSLKQGARAFF. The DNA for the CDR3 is TGTGCCAGCAGTTTAAAACAGGGGGCGCGAGCTTTCTTT.

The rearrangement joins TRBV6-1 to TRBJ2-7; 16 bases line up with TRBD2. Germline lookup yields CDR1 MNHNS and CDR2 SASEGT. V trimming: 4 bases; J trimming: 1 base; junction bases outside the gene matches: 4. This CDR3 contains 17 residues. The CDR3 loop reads CASSVGLAGGKSYEQYF. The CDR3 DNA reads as TGTGCCAGCAGTGTGGGACTAGCGGGAGGGAAATCCTACGAGCAGTACTTC.

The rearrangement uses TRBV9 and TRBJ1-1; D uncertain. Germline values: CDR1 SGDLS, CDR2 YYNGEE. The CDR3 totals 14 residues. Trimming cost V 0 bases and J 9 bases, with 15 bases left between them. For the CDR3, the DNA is TGTGCCAGCAGCGTAGCCCATTCATCCTCTCAAGCTTTCTTT. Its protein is CASSVAHSSSQAFF.

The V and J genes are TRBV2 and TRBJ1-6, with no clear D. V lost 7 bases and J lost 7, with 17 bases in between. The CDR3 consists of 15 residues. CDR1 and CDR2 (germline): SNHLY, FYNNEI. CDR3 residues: CASTKVGLFNSPLHF. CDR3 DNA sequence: TGTGCCAGCACGAAGGTGGGCCTTTTCAATTCACCCCTCCACTTT. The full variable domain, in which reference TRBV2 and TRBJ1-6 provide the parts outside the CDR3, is EPEVTQTPSHQVTQMGQEVILRCVPISNHLYFYWYRQILGQKVEFLVSFYNNEISEKSEIFDDQFSVERPDGSNFTLKIRSTKLEDSAMYFCASTKVGLFNSPLHFGNGTRLTVT.

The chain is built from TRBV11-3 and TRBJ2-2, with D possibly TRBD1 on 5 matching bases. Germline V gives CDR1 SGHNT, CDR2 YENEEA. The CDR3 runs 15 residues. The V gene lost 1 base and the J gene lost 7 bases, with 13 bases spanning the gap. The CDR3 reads CASSLGVRASGELFF. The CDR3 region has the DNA TGTGCCAGCAGCTTAGGAGTCAGGGCGAGCGGGGAGCTGTTTTTT.

In nucleotides, the CDR3 is TGTGCCAGCAGCCCGGATTGGGGGAGGAACACTGAAGCTTTCTTT. Protein: CASSPDWGRNTEAFF. V gene TRBV7-9 combines with J gene TRBJ1-1, with D maybe TRBD1 (5 bases). V gave up 5 bases and J gave up 1 base, with 14 bases separating them. Germline loops: CDR1 SEHNR, CDR2 FQNEAQ (reference sequence). CDR3 length: 15 amino acids.

CDR3 coding DNA: TGTGCCAGCACCGCGACGGGGCAGGAGACCCAGTACTTC. It encodes CASTATGQETQYF. The chain carries TRBV12-3 or TRBV12-4 and TRBJ2-5; either TRBD1 or TRBD2 may fit D (5 bases each). V lost 7 bases to trimming and J lost 5 bases, with 14 bases between them. This CDR3 is built from 13 residues.

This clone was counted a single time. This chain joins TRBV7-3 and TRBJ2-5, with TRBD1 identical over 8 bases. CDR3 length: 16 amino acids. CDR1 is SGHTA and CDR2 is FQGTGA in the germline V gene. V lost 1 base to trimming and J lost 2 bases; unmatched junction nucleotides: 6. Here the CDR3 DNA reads TGTGCCAGCAGCTTAATGGGTGGGACAGGTCAAGAGACCCAGTACTTC. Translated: CASSLMGGTGQETQYF.